These 7 T cell receptor beta chains share one sample of origin, sequenced in a study of T cell clones after liver transplantation. The data were produced by immunoSEQ multiplex PCR, yet TCRdb's version contains in-frame clones alone and is incomplete. The table shows 70,000 or so clones, with about 92% occurring only once. The sample here was CD4+ T cells from blood, taken about 26 months after liver transplant. Receptors were obtained from a human patient who received a liver transplant. A subset of T cells may come from the graft donor.

This clone appeared a single time. J is TRBJ2-7 and V is TRBV7-3; D call uncertain. This CDR3 comprises 15 residues. Per germline, CDR1 SGHTA and CDR2 FQGTGA. V was pared by 5 bases and J by 5 bases, with 19 bases between. CDR3 sequence: CASSPTAGLRHEQYF. The CDR3 DNA reads TGTGCCAGCAGCCCAACAGCAGGTTTACGCCACGAGCAGTACTTC. Together with reference TRBV7-3 and TRBJ2-7, the CDR3 gives the full variable domain: GAGVSQTPSNKVTEKGKYVELRCDPISGHTALYWYRQSLGQGPEFLIYFQGTGAADDSGLPNDRFFAVRPEGSVSTLKIQRTERGDSAVYLCASSPTAGLRHEQYFGPGTRLTVT.

There are a few counts of this clone. This rearrangement joins TRBV6-6 to TRBJ2-7; maybe TRBD2 (5 bases). Germline CDR1 is MNHNY and CDR2 is SVGAGI (reference sequence). The CDR3 loop spans 15 amino acids. V was shortened by 0 bases and J by 4 bases, with 13 bases between the two germline ends. In nucleotides, the CDR3 is TGTGCCAGCAGTTACTCGAGAGGGTTCGGTTACGAGCAGTACTTC. Its translation: CASSYSRGFGYEQYF.

V usage is TRBV7-8 and J usage is TRBJ1-2; D is possibly TRBD1 (5 bases). V was clipped by 0 bases and J by 0 bases, with 20 bases between them. The CDR3 sequence is 19 residues long. CDR1 is SGHVS and CDR2 is FQNEAQ in the germline V gene. The CDR3 is CASSLAHGAGSPTNYGYTF. The CDR3 bases are TGTGCCAGCAGCTTAGCTCATGGGGCAGGCTCTCCAACTAACTATGGCTACACCTTC.

The chain couples TRBV7-8 to TRBJ1-2; D might be TRBD1 (6 bases). Germline V gene sequence: CDR1 SGHVS, CDR2 FQNEAQ. The length of the CDR3 is 14 residues. The germline V and J ends were trimmed by 1 base and 4 bases, with 10 bases remaining between them. Here the CDR3 DNA reads TGTGCCAGCAGCTTAGACCAGGGGAGCTATGGCTACACCTTC. Encoded protein: CASSLDQGSYGYTF.

J is TRBJ2-1 and V is TRBV6-1; tentatively, D is TRBD1 (5 bases). CDR1 MNHNS and CDR2 SASEGT come from the germline V gene. V was clipped by 7 bases and J by 8 bases, with 12 bases between them. The CDR3 runs to 12 residues. CDR3 DNA: TGTGCCAGCACACACACAGGCCATGAGCAGTTCTTC. Residues: CASTHTGHEQFF.

The V and J genes are TRBV11-2 and TRBJ2-7; 9 bases fit TRBD2. V was pared by 3 bases and J by 2 bases, with 8 bases of the junction left unmatched. Germline V gives CDR1 SGHAT, CDR2 FQNNGV. The CDR3 spans 16 residues. The CDR3 region has the DNA TGTGCCAGCAGCTTGGGGAGGTTAGCGGGAGCCTACGAGCAGTACTTC. Its protein product is CASSLGRLAGAYEQYF.

The chain links TRBV11-3 to TRBJ2-7; no clear D. In germline, CDR1 is SGHNT, CDR2 YENEEA. V was pared by 4 bases and J by 0 bases, with 16 bases between. This CDR3 region has 16 residues. CDR3 DNA: TGTGCCAGCAGCTACAGCCCCATCAACCCCTCCTACGAGCAGTACTTC. It is translated as CASSYSPINPSYEQYF.